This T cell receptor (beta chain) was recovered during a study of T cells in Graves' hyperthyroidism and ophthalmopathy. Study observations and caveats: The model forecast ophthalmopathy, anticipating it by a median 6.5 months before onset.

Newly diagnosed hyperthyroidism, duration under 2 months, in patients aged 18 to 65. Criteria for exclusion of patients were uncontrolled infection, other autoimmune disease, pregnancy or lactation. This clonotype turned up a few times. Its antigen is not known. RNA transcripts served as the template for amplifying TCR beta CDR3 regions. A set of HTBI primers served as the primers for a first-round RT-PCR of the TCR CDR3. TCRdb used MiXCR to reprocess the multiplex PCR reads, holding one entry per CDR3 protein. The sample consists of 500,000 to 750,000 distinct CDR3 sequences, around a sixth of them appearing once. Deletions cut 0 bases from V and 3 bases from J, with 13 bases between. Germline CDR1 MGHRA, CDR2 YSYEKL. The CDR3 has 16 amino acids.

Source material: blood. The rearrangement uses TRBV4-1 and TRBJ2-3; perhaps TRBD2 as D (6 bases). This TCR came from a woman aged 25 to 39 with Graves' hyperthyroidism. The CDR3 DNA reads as TGCGCCAGCAGCCAAGATCGACGGGGGTATACAGATACGCAGTATTTT. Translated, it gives CASSQDRRGYTDTQYF.